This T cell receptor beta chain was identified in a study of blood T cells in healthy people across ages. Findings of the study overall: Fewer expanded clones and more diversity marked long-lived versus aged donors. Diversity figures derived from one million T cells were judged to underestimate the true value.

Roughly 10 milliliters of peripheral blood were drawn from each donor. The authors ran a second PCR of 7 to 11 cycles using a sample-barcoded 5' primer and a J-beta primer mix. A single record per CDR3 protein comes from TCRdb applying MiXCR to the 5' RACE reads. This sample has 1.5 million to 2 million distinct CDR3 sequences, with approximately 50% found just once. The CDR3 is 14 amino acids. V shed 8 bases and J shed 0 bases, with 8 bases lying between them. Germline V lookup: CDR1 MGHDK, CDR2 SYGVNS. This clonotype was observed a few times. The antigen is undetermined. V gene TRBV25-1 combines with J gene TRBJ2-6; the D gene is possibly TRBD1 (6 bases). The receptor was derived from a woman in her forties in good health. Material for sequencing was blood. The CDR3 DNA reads TGTGCCAGCCGACAGGACTCTGGGGCCAACGTCCTGACTTTC. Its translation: CASRQDSGANVLTF.